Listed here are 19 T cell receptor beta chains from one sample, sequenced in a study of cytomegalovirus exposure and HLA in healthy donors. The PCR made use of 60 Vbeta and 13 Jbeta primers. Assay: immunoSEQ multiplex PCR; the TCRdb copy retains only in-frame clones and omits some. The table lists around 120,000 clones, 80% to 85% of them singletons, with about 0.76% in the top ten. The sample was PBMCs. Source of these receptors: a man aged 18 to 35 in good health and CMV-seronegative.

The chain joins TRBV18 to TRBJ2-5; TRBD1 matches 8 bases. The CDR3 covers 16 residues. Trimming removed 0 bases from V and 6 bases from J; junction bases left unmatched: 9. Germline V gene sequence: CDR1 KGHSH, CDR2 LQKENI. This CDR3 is CASSPPQFQGAKTQYF. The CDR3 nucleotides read TGTGCCAGCTCACCACCGCAGTTTCAGGGGGCGAAGACCCAGTACTTC.

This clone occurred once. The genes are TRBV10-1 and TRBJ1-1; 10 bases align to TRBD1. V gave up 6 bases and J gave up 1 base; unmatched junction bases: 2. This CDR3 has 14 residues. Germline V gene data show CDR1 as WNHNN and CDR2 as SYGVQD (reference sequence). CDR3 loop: CASRGDRGNTEAFF. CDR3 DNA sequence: TGCGCCAGCAGGGGGGACAGGGGGAACACTGAAGCTTTCTTT.

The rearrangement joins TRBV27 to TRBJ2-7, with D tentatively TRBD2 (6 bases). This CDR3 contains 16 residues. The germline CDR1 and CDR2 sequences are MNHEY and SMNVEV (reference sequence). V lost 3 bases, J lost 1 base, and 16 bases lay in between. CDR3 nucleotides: TGTGCCAGCAGTTTCCTGCTGGGGGGAAAATCCTACGAGCAGTACTTC. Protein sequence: CASSFLLGGKSYEQYF.

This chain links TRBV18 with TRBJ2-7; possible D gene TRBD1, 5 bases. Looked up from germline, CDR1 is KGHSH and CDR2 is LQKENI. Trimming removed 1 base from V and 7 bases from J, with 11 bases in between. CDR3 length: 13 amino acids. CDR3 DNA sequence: TGTGCCAGCTCACCACAGGGGAACGGAGAGCAGTACTTC. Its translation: CASSPQGNGEQYF. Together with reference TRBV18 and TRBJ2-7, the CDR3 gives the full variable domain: NAGVMQNPRHLVRRRGQEARLRCSPMKGHSHVYWYRQLPEEGLKFMVYLQKENIIDESGMPKERFSAEFPKEGPSILRIQQVVRGDSAAYFCASSPQGNGEQYFGPGTRLTVT.

The CDR3 DNA reads as TGTGCCATCAGCCGGACTAGCGGGGGGGAGGAGACCCAGTACTTC. Translated: CAISRTSGGEETQYF. The chain is built from TRBV10-3 and TRBJ2-5; TRBD2 agrees at 15 bases. CDR1 ENHRY and CDR2 SYGVKD come from the germline V gene. The CDR3 is made up of 15 amino acids. V was pared by 6 bases and J by 5 bases, with 4 bases of the junction left unmatched.

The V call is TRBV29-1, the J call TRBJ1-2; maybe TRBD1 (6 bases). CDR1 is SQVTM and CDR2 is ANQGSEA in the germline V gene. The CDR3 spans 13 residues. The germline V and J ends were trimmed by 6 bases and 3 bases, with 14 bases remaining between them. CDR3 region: CSVAAGADYGYTF. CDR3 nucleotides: TGCAGCGTCGCCGCGGGGGCCGACTATGGCTACACCTTC.

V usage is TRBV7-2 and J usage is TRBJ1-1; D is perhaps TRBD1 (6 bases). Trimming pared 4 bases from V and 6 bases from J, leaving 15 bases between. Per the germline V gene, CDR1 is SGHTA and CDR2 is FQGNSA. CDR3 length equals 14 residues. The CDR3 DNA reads TGTGCCAGCAGCTCGGTGACAGGATCCCCTGAAGCTTTCTTT. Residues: CASSSVTGSPEAFF.

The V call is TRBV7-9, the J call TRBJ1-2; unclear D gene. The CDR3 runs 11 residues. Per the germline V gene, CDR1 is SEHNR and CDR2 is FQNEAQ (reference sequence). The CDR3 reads CASSGIYGYTF. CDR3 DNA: TGTGCAAGCTCGGGGATCTATGGCTACACCTTC.

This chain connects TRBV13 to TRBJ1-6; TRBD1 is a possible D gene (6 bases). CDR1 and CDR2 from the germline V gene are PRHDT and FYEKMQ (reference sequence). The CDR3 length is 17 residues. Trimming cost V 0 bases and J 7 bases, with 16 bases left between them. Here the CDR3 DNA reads TGTGCCAGCAGCTTAGGGCCCGTGGGGCAGGGGAATTCACCCCTCCACTTT. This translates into CASSLGPVGQGNSPLHF.

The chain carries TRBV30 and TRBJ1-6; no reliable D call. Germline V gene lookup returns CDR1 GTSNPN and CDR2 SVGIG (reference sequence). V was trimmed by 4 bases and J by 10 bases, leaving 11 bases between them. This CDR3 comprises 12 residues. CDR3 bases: TGTGCCTGGACAGTAGAGGGATCACCCCTCCACTTT. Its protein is CAWTVEGSPLHF.

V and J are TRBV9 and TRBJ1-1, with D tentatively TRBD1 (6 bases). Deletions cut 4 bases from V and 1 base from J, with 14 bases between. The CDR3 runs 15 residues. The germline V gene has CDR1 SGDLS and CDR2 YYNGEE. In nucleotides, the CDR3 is TGTGCCAGCAGCCCGTTGGGGGCTTGGAACACTGAAGCTTTCTTT. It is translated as CASSPLGAWNTEAFF. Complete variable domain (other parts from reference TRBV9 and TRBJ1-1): DSGVTQTPKHLITATGQRVTLRCSPRSGDLSVYWYQQSLDQGLQFLIQYYNGEERAKGNILERFSAQQFPDLHSELNLSSLELGDSALYFCASSPLGAWNTEAFFGQGTRLTVV.

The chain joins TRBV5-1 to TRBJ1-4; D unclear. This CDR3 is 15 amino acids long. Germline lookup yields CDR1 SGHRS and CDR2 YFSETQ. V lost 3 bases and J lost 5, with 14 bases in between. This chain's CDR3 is CASSSAGAGNEKLFF. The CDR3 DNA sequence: TGCGCCAGCAGCTCGGCGGGCGCAGGCAATGAAAAACTGTTTTTT.

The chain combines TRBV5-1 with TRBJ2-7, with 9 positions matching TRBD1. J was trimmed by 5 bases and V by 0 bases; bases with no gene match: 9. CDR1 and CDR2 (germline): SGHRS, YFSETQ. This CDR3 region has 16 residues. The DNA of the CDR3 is TGCGCCAGCAGCTTGGGGTTGGGACAGGGATGGGACGAGCAGTACTTC. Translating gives CASSLGLGQGWDEQYF.

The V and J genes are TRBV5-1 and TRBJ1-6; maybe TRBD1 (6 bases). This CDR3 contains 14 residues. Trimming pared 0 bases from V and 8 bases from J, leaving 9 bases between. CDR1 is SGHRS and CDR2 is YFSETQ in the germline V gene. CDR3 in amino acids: CASSLGDKHSPLHF. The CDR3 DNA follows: TGCGCCAGCAGCTTGGGGGACAAGCATTCACCCCTCCACTTT.

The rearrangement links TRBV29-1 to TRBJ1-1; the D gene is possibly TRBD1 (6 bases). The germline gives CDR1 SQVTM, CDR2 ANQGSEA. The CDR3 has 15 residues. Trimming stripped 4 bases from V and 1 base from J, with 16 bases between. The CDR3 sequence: CSVVFFGGSNTEAFF. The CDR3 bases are TGCAGCGTTGTATTCTTTGGGGGCTCGAACACTGAAGCTTTCTTT.

CDR3: CATSRDLDSLQHF. Written as DNA, the CDR3 is TGTGCCACCAGCAGAGACCTGGACAGCCTCCAGCATTTT. The chain recombines TRBV15 with TRBJ1-5, with D possibly matching TRBD1 (6 bases). Germline V lookup: CDR1 LNHNV, CDR2 YYDKDF (reference sequence). CDR3 length: 13 amino acids. The V and J ends lost 0 bases and 12 bases respectively, with 12 bases between them. Using reference TRBV15 and TRBJ1-5 for the parts outside the CDR3, the full variable domain is DAMVIQNPRYQVTQFGKPVTLSCSQTLNHNVMYWYQQKSSQAPKLLFHYYDKDFNNEADTPDNFQSRRPNTSFCFLDIRSPGLGDTAMYLCATSRDLDSLQHFGDGTRLSIL.

CDR3 DNA: TGTGCCAGTAGTATAAGACAGGGTACTACAGATACGCAGTATTTT. This translates into CASSIRQGTTDTQYF. The rearrangement uses TRBV19 and TRBJ2-3; TRBD1 matches 7 bases. The J segment lost 3 bases and the V segment lost 2 bases, leaving 5 bases of the junction unmatched. The CDR3 runs 15 residues. From germline, CDR1 is LNHDA and CDR2 SQIVND (reference sequence).

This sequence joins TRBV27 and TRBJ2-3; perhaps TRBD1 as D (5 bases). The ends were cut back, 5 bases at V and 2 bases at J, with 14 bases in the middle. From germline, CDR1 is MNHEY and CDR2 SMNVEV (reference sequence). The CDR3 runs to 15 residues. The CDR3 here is CASSPDRRSTDTQYF. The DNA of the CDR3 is TGTGCCAGCAGTCCAGACAGAAGGTCCACAGATACGCAGTATTTT.

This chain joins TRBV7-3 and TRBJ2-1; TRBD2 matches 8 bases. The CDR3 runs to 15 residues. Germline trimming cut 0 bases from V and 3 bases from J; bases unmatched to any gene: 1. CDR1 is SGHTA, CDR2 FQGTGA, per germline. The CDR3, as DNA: TGTGCCAGCAGCTTAACTAGCGGGGACTACAATGAGCAGTTCTTC. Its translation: CASSLTSGDYNEQFF.